Below are 29 T cell receptor beta chains sequenced from a single sample in a study of vaccination effects on CD4 cells after COVID-19 (dated by TCRdb to between 2021 and 2024). After about 9 days of culture, CD4+ T cells were isolated with the EasySep CD4+ T cell isolation kit. For these receptors, no antigen is known. Libraries were constructed by the immunoSEQ multiplex PCR assay. TCRdb took over this immuneACCESS table, retaining in-frame rearrangements with V and J assigned. Such tables are incomplete; in checked studies, under half of the missing clones stem from an unresolved V gene, and the remainder is unexplained. This sample holds more than 35,000 clones; about 80% were observed only once. Of the sample, roughly 3% is held by the ten largest clones. This specimen consisted of CD4+ T cells from PBMCs cultured without peptide, obtained before COVID-19 vaccination. These receptors were collected from a human donor who received a COVID-19 vaccine.

The chain carries TRBV28 and TRBJ1-2; D is ambiguous. The CDR3 totals 14 residues. Germline assignment: CDR1 MDHEN and CDR2 SYDVKM. V was shortened by 3 bases and J by 3 bases, with 11 bases between the two germline ends. DNA for the CDR3: TGTGCCAGCAGTTTGCTTGTGCCGCACTATGGCTACACCTTC. Translation gives CASSLLVPHYGYTF.

CDR3 region: CASSWDSYNEQFF. CDR3 in DNA: TGTGCCAGCAGCTGGGACAGCTACAATGAGCAGTTCTTC. The V gene is TRBV6-2 or TRBV6-3, the J gene TRBJ2-1; 7 bases match TRBD1. The ends lost 6 bases at V and 3 bases at J; junction bases unmatched: 2. Germline CDR1 reads MNHEY; CDR2 reads SVGEGT. The CDR3 consists of 13 residues.

The table lists this clone with a count of one. This sequence joins TRBV6-4 and TRBJ2-3; D is possibly TRBD2 (7 bases). Germline CDR1 MRHNA, CDR2 SNTAGT. V was clipped by 2 bases and J by 2 bases, with 14 bases between them. The CDR3 loop spans 16 amino acids. CDR3 loop: CASSDRGGPNTDTQYF. Here the CDR3 DNA reads TGTGCCAGCAGTGACAGGGGGGGGCCCAACACAGATACGCAGTATTTT.

The rearrangement joins TRBV9 to TRBJ1-2; 12 bases are shared with TRBD1. The CDR3 totals 17 residues. Germline assignment: CDR1 SGDLS and CDR2 YYNGEE. J was trimmed by 4 bases and V by 3 bases; bases with no gene match: 10. CDR3 in DNA: TGTGCCAGCAGCGCCCGGGACAGGGGGCAGGTTTCCTATGGCTACACCTTC. It yields the protein CASSARDRGQVSYGYTF.

The chain combines TRBV5-6 with TRBJ2-7; D possibly corresponds to TRBD2 (5 bases). Deletions cut 4 bases from V and 2 bases from J, with 13 bases between. The CDR3 is 14 residues long. Germline V lookup: CDR1 SGHDT, CDR2 YYEEEE. The CDR3, as DNA: TGTGCCAGCAGCCCACTTCCCGGGGCCTACGAGCAGTACGTC. Its protein is CASSPLPGAYEQYV.

This chain uses TRBV7-8 with TRBJ1-5; D uncertain. The length of the CDR3 is 15 residues. Germline CDR1 SGHVS, CDR2 FQNEAQ. Between the trimmed V and J ends, which lost 2 bases and 0 bases, there was a span of 8 bases. This chain's CDR3 is CASSLREYSNQPQHF. The CDR3 nucleotides are TGTGCCAGCAGCTTAAGGGAGTATAGCAATCAGCCCCAGCATTTT.

CDR3 in DNA: TGTGCCAGTAGTATCCGCTCCGGGACTAGCGGGGGCAGGAATACGCAGTATTTT. Protein: CASSIRSGTSGGRNTQYF. This chain links TRBV19 with TRBJ2-3, with 14 bases matching TRBD2. V gave up 3 bases and J gave up 7 bases; unmatched junction bases: 12. The germline V gene has CDR1 LNHDA and CDR2 SQIVND (reference sequence). The length of the CDR3 is 18 residues.

The rearrangement links TRBV18 to TRBJ1-1; D call uncertain. The germline V and J ends were trimmed by 6 bases and 2 bases, with 10 bases remaining between them. The CDR3 covers 13 residues. Per germline, CDR1 KGHSH and CDR2 LQKENI. The CDR3 here is CASSESANTEAFF. CDR3 nucleotides: TGTGCCAGCTCCGAGTCCGCCAACACTGAAGCTTTCTTT. Looking up the rest from reference TRBV18 and TRBJ1-1 gives the full variable domain: NAGVMQNPRHLVRRRGQEARLRCSPMKGHSHVYWYRQLPEEGLKFMVYLQKENIIDESGMPKERFSAEFPKEGPSILRIQQVVRGDSAAYFCASSESANTEAFFGQGTRLTVV.

This chain links TRBV7-8 with TRBJ2-1; 11 nucleotides align to TRBD1. The CDR3 totals 15 residues. Germline V gene data show CDR1 as SGHVS and CDR2 as FQNEAQ. V gave up 5 bases and J gave up 4 bases; unmatched junction bases: 4. CDR3: CASSRGQGAYNEQFF. The DNA of the CDR3 is TGTGCCAGCAGCCGAGGACAGGGGGCGTACAATGAGCAGTTCTTC.

As DNA, the CDR3 is TGTGCCAGCAGCTCTGGGACTCGGGGGGAGACCCAGTACTTC. This gives the protein CASSSGTRGETQYF. V gene TRBV11-2 combines with J gene TRBJ2-5; possibly TRBD2 for D (6 bases). Germline CDR1 is SGHAT and CDR2 is FQNNGV. CDR3 length: 14 residues. Trimming removed 4 bases at V and 5 bases at J, with 14 bases between.

V and J are TRBV24-1 and TRBJ1-5; D is unclear. Germline loops: CDR1 KGHDR, CDR2 SFDVKD. The CDR3 totals 13 residues. The V gene lost 8 bases and the J gene lost 7 bases, with 14 bases spanning the gap. CDR3 coding DNA: TGTGCCACCAACGACGGGGTAAACCAGCCCCAGCATTTT. Residues: CATNDGVNQPQHF.

CDR3 DNA sequence: TGTGCCAGCAGTCCTCAAACTGGCGCCGGGGAGCTGTTTTTT. It translates to CASSPQTGAGELFF. The V and J genes are TRBV27 and TRBJ2-2; D unclear. The CDR3 extends over 14 amino acids. Germline-derived CDR1 and CDR2 are MNHEY and SMNVEV (reference sequence). The V end was cut by 5 bases, the J end by 6 bases, with 13 bases between.

This sequence joins TRBV4-2 and TRBJ2-5, with 15 bases aligning to TRBD2. The J segment lost 4 bases and the V segment lost 2 bases, leaving 5 bases of the junction unmatched. The CDR3 is 17 residues long. Germline V gene sequence: CDR1 LGHNA, CDR2 YNFKEQ. CDR3 residues: CASSQRLGLAGGETQYF. As DNA, the CDR3 is TGTGCCAGCAGCCAACGCTTGGGACTAGCGGGGGGAGAGACCCAGTACTTC.

About this clone: Other nucleotide sequences in the sample specify the same CDR3. The chain employs TRBV7-3 and TRBJ2-2; D is perhaps TRBD1 (5 bases). Trimming stripped 5 bases from V and 1 base from J, with 8 bases between. Germline loops: CDR1 SGHTA, CDR2 FQGTGA. The CDR3 spans 14 residues. The CDR3 region has the DNA TGTGCCAGCAGCGCCGACAGGAACACCGGGGAGCTGTTTTTT. It specifies CASSADRNTGELFF.

This chain uses TRBV29-1 with TRBJ1-1; TRBD1 matches 7 bases. Germline values: CDR1 SQVTM, CDR2 ANQGSEA. This CDR3 has 12 residues. The junction had 2 bases not matched to a gene; V was cut back by 6 bases and J by 1 base. CDR3 amino acids: CSVHRGNTEAFF. The CDR3 DNA is TGCAGCGTCCACAGGGGGAACACTGAAGCTTTCTTT.

The rearrangement links TRBV3-1 (or the pseudogene TRBV3-2) to TRBJ2-5, with 8 bases identical to TRBD2. The CDR3 runs to 13 residues. Germline trimming cut 6 bases from V and 5 bases from J; bases unmatched to any gene: 5. In germline, CDR1 is LGHDT, CDR2 YNNKEL (reference sequence). DNA for the CDR3: TGTGCCAGCAGGCAAAGCGGGGGTGAGACCCAGTACTTC. It codes for CASRQSGGETQYF.

The J gene is TRBJ1-2, the V gene TRBV25-1; D is undetermined. The length of the CDR3 is 15 residues. Germline loops: CDR1 MGHDK, CDR2 SYGVNS. Trimming removed 2 bases at V and 5 bases at J, with 15 bases between. CDR3 in amino acids: CASSEPSGKSYGYTF. For the CDR3, the DNA is TGTGCCAGCAGTGAACCCTCAGGAAAGTCATATGGCTACACCTTC.

The chain uses TRBV7-2 and TRBJ2-5; D call uncertain. The CDR3 runs to 11 residues. Germline CDR1 is SGHTA and CDR2 is FQGNSA. Trimming pared 3 bases from V and 7 bases from J, leaving 6 bases between. CDR3 protein: CASSFLLTQYF. The CDR3 DNA follows: TGTGCCAGCAGCTTTTTATTGACCCAGTACTTC. The whole variable domain, filled in from reference TRBV7-2 and TRBJ2-5, reads GAGVSQSPSNKVTEKGKDVELRCDPISGHTALYWYRQSLGQGLEFLIYFQGNSAPDKSGLPSDRFSAERTGGSVSTLTIQRTQQEDSAVYLCASSFLLTQYFGPGTRLLVL.

The chain is built from TRBV27 and TRBJ2-6, with unresolved D. The germline gives CDR1 MNHEY, CDR2 SMNVEV (reference sequence). The CDR3 runs to 13 residues. V was clipped by 5 bases and J by 0 bases, with 2 bases between them. The CDR3 sequence is CASSASGANVLTF. The CDR3 coding sequence is TGTGCCAGCAGTGCCTCTGGGGCCAACGTCCTGACTTTC.

The chain uses TRBV4-1 and TRBJ1-5, with D possibly matching TRBD1 (6 bases). This CDR3 comprises 17 residues. Between the trimmed V and J ends, which lost 3 bases and 5 bases, there was a span of 20 bases. From germline, CDR1 is MGHRA and CDR2 YSYEKL. CDR3 amino acids: CASSHPLVGGQDQPQHF. The CDR3 nucleotides read TGCGCCAGCAGCCATCCCTTGGTGGGGGGGCAAGATCAGCCCCAGCATTTT.

The rearrangement uses TRBV6-2 or TRBV6-3 and TRBJ1-5, with no clear D. CDR1 and CDR2 from the germline V gene are MNHEY and SVGEGT. Trimming pared 2 bases from V and 7 bases from J, leaving 9 bases between. This CDR3 spans 13 amino acids. CDR3 loop: CASSYTNLQPQHF. In DNA, the CDR3 is TGTGCCAGCAGTTACACCAACCTACAGCCCCAGCATTTT.

This rearrangement joins TRBV12-3 or TRBV12-4 to TRBJ1-2; D uncertain. The V end was cut by 6 bases, the J end by 8 bases, with 16 bases between. The CDR3 runs 13 residues. The CDR3: CASRFASASGYTF. The DNA of the CDR3 is TGTGCCAGCAGATTTGCTAGCGCTAGCGGCTACACCTTC.

The rearrangement uses TRBV6-2 or TRBV6-3 and TRBJ1-1; 7 bases fit TRBD1. The germline CDR1 and CDR2 sequences are MNHEY and SVGEGT. This CDR3 comprises 14 residues. V shed 5 bases and J 6 bases; nucleotides not matched to a gene: 9. The CDR3 loop is CASSKTGVGAEAFF. The CDR3 DNA is TGTGCCAGCAGTAAAACAGGGGTAGGAGCTGAAGCTTTCTTT.

The rearrangement uses TRBV27 and TRBJ1-1; 7 nucleotides align to TRBD1. From germline, CDR1 is MNHEY and CDR2 SMNVEV (reference sequence). Losses at the gene ends were 5 bases for V and 4 bases for J; bases not matched to a gene: 4. This CDR3 has 13 amino acids. This CDR3 is CASSISGGTEAFF. The CDR3 nucleotides are TGTGCCAGCAGTATCTCAGGGGGCACTGAAGCTTTCTTT.

The chain is built from TRBV9 and TRBJ2-5; TRBD2 matches at 11 bases. The CDR3 totals 15 residues. Germline V gene data show CDR1 as SGDLS and CDR2 as YYNGEE. Unmatched junction bases numbered 4, after V lost 4 bases and J lost 2 bases. The CDR3 region has the DNA TGTGCCAGCAGCACCGTAGCGGGGGGGCAAGAGACCCAGTACTTC. This gives the protein CASSTVAGGQETQYF.

The chain carries TRBV29-1 and TRBJ1-1, with a tentative D call TRBD1 (6 bases). The germline V and J ends were trimmed by 4 bases and 5 bases, with 11 bases remaining between them. Germline CDR1 and CDR2: SQVTM and ANQGSEA. The CDR3 totals 12 residues. CDR3 nucleotide sequence: TGCAGCGTTGTGGGAGGGGGAACTGAAGCTTTCTTT. Amino acid sequence: CSVVGGGTEAFF.

This chain joins TRBV6-5 and TRBJ2-7; 8 nucleotides line up with TRBD1. The CDR3 contains 14 residues. Per germline, CDR1 MNHEY and CDR2 SVGAGI. The J segment lost 3 bases and the V segment lost 5 bases, leaving 6 bases of the junction unmatched. This chain's CDR3 is CASSMDRVNYEQYV. For the CDR3, the DNA is TGTGCCAGCAGTATGGACAGGGTAAACTACGAGCAGTACGTC.

The chain is built from TRBV6-6 and TRBJ2-7; 10 positions match TRBD1. In germline, CDR1 is MNHNY, CDR2 SVGAGI (reference sequence). There are 15 residues in the CDR3. J was trimmed by 3 bases and V by 6 bases; bases with no gene match: 8. The chain's CDR3 is CASRDTGTGVYEQYV. CDR3 DNA: TGTGCCAGCAGAGATACCGGGACAGGGGTCTACGAGCAGTACGTC.

V and J are TRBV7-2 and TRBJ2-3; D call uncertain. The germline gives CDR1 SGHTA, CDR2 FQGNSA. Trimming removed 4 bases from V and 10 bases from J, with 12 bases in between. The CDR3 loop spans 12 amino acids. The CDR3, as DNA: TGTGCCAGCAGCTCCGACTCGCCCCCGCAGTATTTT. Its translation is CASSSDSPPQYF.